This TCR beta chain was recovered during a study of blood T cells in healthy people across ages. Whole-study results and caveats: Higher diversity and more naive CD4+ cells were features of long-lived donors, compared to aged donors. Investigators viewed diversity estimates from one million T cells as underestimates, the study reported.

Investigators took 8 to 10 milliliters of peripheral blood from every donor. A second PCR, run for about 7 to 11 cycles, used a sample-barcoded 5' primer plus a J-beta primer mix. TCRdb ran MiXCR on the 5' RACE reads and lists one entry per CDR3 protein. The top ten clones hold 45% to 65% of a sample with roughly 410,000 distinct CDR3 sequences, about 49% of them seen once. Germline values: CDR1 LGHDT, CDR2 YNNKEL (reference sequence). CDR3 size: 14 residues. To note about this clonotype: As yet, its antigen is unknown.

The clonotype comes from a man in his fifties or sixties in good health. Sequencing was done on a sample of blood. The chain combines TRBV3-1 with TRBJ2-5; 7 positions match TRBD2. Matching the DNA end better, TRBJ2-7 makes the J call doubtful. DNA of the CDR3: TGTGCCAGCAGCCAACGGGACTACAAGGGCGAGCAGTACTTC. It specifies CASSQRDYKGEQYF.